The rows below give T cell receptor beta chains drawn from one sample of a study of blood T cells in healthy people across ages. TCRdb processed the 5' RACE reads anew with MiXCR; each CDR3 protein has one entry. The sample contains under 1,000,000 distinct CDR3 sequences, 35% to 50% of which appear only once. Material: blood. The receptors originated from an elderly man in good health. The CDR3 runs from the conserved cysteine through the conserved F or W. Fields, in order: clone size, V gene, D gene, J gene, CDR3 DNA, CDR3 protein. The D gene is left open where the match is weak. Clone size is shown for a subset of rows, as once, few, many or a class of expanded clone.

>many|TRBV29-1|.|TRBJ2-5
TGCAGCGTTGTGGGCACGCAGGGCATAAGGGAGACCCAGTACTTC
CSVVGTQGIRETQYF
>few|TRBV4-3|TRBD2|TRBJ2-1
TGCGCCAGCAGCCAAGATGGCCGCGGGGGAGCGGGAGGTTGGAATGAGCAGTTCTTC
CASSQDGRGGAGGWNEQFF
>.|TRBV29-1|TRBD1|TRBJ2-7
TGCAGCGTCCGCAAGATCGGGACAGCCGAGCAGTACTTC
CSVRKIGTAEQYF
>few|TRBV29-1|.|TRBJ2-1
TGCAGCGTTGAAGAAACGGTCCTCTCCTACAATGAGCAGTTCTTC
CSVEETVLSYNEQFF
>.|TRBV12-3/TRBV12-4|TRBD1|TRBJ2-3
TGTGCCAGCAGTCCCCTCAGGGGGCGTAGCACAGATACGCAGTATTTT
CASSPLRGRSTDTQYF
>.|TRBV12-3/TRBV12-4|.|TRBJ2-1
TGTGTCAGCAGTGGTGGGGCTAGCTCCTACAATGAGCAGTTCTTC
CVSSGGASSYNEQFF
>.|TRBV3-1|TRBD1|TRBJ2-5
TGTGCCAGCAGCCAAGGATGGACAGGGGCTGAGTGGGTGCAGTACTTC
CASSQGWTGAEWVQYF
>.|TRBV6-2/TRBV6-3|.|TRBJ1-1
TGTGCCAGCACCAAGGGGACTGAAGCTTTCTTT
CASTKGTEAFF
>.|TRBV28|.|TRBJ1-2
TGTGCCAGCAGTCCCCTTTCATTGCTTGGCTACACCTTC
CASSPLSLLGYTF
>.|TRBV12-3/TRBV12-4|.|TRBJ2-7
TGTGCCAGCAGCCCATCCCAGTTATACGAGCAGTACTTC
CASSPSQLYEQYF
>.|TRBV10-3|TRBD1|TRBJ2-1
TGTGCCATCAGTGCGGACAGGCCCAACCAAGAGACCCAGTTCTTC
CAISADRPNQETQFF
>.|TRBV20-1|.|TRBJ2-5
TGCAGTGCGACACCCGGGACAGAGGAGGGAGAGACCCAGTACTTC
CSATPGTEEGETQYF
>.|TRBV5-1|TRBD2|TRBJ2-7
TGCGCCAGCAGCAGACAGCGGACTAGCGCCTACAATGAGCAGTACTTC
CASSRQRTSAYNEQYF
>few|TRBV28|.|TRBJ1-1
TGTGCCAGCAGTTTAGGGACTTCGAGCACTGAAGCTTTCTTT
CASSLGTSSTEAFF
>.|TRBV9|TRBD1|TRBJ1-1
TGTGCCAGCAGTCGGGACAGTTCCATGAACACTGAAGCTTTCTTT
CASSRDSSMNTEAFF
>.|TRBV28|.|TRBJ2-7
TGTGCCAGCAGTCACAAGGGGACCAGTACCTACGAGCAGTACTTC
CASSHKGTSTYEQYF
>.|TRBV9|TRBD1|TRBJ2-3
TGTGCCAGCAGCTCTAAGGACAGGGACACAGATACGCAGTATTTT
CASSSKDRDTDTQYF
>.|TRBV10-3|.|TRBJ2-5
TGTGCCATCCGGAGAGAAGGGGGTGCTCGCAGAGAGACCCAGTACTTC
CAIRREGGARRETQYF
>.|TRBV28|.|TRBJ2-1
TGTGCCAGCAAAATGGGGGTGGGCGGAAATGAGCAGTTCTTC
CASKMGVGGNEQFF
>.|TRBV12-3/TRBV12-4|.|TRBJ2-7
TGTGCCAGCAAGTCCGGGAGCGCAGCGCATTACAATGAGCAGTACTTC
CASKSGSAAHYNEQYF
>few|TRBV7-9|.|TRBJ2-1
TGTGCCAGCAGCTCTGAGGGTTCTCGAGGGGTAGAGCAGTTCTTC
CASSSEGSRGVEQFF
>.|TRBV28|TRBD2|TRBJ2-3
TGTGCCAGCCGCTCAAAGGAACTAGCGGGAGCGTCTGATACGCAGTATTTT
CASRSKELAGASDTQYF
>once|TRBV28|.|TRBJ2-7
TGTGCCAGCAGCCGCGGCCGGGGACTGTTATCCTACGAGCAGTACTTC
CASSRGRGLLSYEQYF
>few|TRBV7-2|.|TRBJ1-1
TGTGCCAGCAGCTTATTTTCGATGAACACTGAAGCTTTCTTT
CASSLFSMNTEAFF
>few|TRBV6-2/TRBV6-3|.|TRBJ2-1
TGTGCCACCGAGGAGTACAATGAGCAGTTCTTC
CATEEYNEQFF
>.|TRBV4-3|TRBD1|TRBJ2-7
TGCGCCAGCAGCCAAGAAACAGGGGGAGAGCAGTACTTC
CASSQETGGEQYF
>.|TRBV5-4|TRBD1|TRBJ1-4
TGTGCCAGCAGCCTCAACAGGGGGACTAATGAAAAACTGTTTTTT
CASSLNRGTNEKLFF
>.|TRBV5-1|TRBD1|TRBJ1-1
TGCGCCAGCAGCTCCGGGACAGGGGAGGCTGAAGCTTTCTTT
CASSSGTGEAEAFF
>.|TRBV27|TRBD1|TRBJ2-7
TGTGCCAGCAGTTTCACAGGGGGCACCTACGAGCAGTACTTC
CASSFTGGTYEQYF
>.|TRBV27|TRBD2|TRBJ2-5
TGTCGACGTAGAGTAGCGGGAGGGCCGAGGGAGAAAAATGAGCAGTACTTC
CRRRVAGGPREKNEQYF
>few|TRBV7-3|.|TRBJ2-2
TGTGCCAGCAGCTTAACGAACACCGGGGAGCTGTTTTTT
CASSLTNTGELFF
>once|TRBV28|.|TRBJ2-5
TGTGCCGGCAGTTTCCCCTCAAACATAGCACCTCAAGAGACCCAGTACTTC
CAGSFPSNIAPQETQYF
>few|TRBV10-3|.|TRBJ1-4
TGTGCCACCGCCGGGGGGACTCCTCGGACGGCTAATGAAAAACTGTTTTTT
CATAGGTPRTANEKLFF
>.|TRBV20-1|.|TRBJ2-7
TGCAGTGCCTACACCGGGGGCCACGAGCAGTACTTC
CSAYTGGHEQYF
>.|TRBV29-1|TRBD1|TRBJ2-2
TGCAGCGTCCCGGGACAGGGTAGGCCTGTTTCCACCGGGGAGCTGTTTTTT
CSVPGQGRPVSTGELFF
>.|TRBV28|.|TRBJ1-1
TGTGCCAGCAGACGCCCGACAGGAAAGGACACTGAAGCTTTCTTT
CASRRPTGKDTEAFF
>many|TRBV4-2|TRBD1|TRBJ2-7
TGTGCCAGCAGCCTACATATACAGGGGGCATATGAGCAGTACTTC
CASSLHIQGAYEQYF
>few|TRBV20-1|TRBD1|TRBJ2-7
TGCAGTGCGCCGAATTCGGGACAGGAGCCCTACGAGCAGTACTTC
CSAPNSGQEPYEQYF
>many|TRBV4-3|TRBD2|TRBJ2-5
TGCGCCAGCAGCCAAGAGGGACCAGCTCGGGGAGGGGTCACTTCGAGGACCCAGTACTTC
CASSQEGPARGGVTSRTQYF
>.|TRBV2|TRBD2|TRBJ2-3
TGTGCCAGCAGACAGCCTAGCGGAGGCACAGATACGCAGTATTTT
CASRQPSGGTDTQYF
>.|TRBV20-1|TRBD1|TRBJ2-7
TGCAGTACTCGGACAGGAATCTACGAGCAGTACTTC
CSTRTGIYEQYF
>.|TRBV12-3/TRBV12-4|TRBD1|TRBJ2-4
TGTGCCAGCAGACACGGGACAGGGGGCACAAACATTCAGTACTTC
CASRHGTGGTNIQYF
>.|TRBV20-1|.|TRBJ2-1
TGCAGTGCCCTAAGCGGACGTTCCTACAATGAGCAGTTCTTC
CSALSGRSYNEQFF
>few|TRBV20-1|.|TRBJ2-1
TGCAGTGCTAGAGACCCAGGGCGGTCCGACAATGAGCAGTTCTTC
CSARDPGRSDNEQFF
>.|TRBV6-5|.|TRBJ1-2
TGTGCCAGCAGCAACTATGATTCTAGGAACTATGGCTACACCTTC
CASSNYDSRNYGYTF
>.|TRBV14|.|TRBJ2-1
TGTGCCAGCAGCCTGATACACAGGCCCCACTCCTACAATGAGCAGTTCTTC
CASSLIHRPHSYNEQFF
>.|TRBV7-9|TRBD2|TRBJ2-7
TGTGCCAGCAGGCTTACTGTCAGCGGGAAGACCTACGAGCAGTACTTC
CASRLTVSGKTYEQYF
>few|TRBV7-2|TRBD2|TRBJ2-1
TGTGCCAGCAGCTTAGCCGGACTAGCGGGAGGCACTGAGCAGTTCTTC
CASSLAGLAGGTEQFF
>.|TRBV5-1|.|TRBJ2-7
TGCGCCAGCAGCAAAAGGGGGAGTTGGGATGACGAGCAGTACTTC
CASSKRGSWDDEQYF
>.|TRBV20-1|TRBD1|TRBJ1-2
TGCAGTGCTACCGGGACAGGGATAAGATATGGCTACACCTTC
CSATGTGIRYGYTF
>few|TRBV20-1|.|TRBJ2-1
TGCAGTGCTCCGGCCAGCGGTTGGGGGGAGACCCAGTTCTTC
CSAPASGWGETQFF